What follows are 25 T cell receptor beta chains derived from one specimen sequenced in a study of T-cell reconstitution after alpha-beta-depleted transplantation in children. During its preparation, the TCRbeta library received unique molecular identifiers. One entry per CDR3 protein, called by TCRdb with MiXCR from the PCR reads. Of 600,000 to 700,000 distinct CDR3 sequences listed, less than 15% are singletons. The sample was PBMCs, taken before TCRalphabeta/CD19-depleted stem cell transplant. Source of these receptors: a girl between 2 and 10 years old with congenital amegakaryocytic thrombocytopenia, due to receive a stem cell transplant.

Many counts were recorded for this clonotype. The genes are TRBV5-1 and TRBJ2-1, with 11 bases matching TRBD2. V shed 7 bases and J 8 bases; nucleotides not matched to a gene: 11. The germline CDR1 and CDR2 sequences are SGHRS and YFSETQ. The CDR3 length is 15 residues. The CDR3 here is CASVQTSGSQDEQFF. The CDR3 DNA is TGCGCCAGCGTTCAAACTAGCGGGAGTCAGGATGAGCAGTTCTTC.

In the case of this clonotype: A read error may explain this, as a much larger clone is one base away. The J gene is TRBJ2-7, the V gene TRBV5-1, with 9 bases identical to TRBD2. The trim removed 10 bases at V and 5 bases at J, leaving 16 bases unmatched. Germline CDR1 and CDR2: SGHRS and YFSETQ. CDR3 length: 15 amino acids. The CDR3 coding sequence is TGCGCCGGCGGGGCAATAGCGGGAGTCATCGACGAGCAGTACTTC. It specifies CAGGAIAGVIDEQYF.

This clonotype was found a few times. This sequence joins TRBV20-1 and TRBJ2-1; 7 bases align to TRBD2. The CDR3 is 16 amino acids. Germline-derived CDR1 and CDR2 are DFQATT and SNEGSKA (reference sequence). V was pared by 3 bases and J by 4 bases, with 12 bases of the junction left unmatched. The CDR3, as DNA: TGCAGTGCTAGGCCCACGGGAGGTGTTGGGTACAATGAGCAGTTCTTC. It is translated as CSARPTGGVGYNEQFF.

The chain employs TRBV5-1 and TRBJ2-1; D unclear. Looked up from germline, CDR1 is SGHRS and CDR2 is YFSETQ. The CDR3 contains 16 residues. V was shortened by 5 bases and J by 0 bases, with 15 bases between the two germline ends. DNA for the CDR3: TGCGCCAGCAGTCCGTCCGGAGCCCGCTCCTACAATGAGCAGTTCTTC. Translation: CASSPSGARSYNEQFF.

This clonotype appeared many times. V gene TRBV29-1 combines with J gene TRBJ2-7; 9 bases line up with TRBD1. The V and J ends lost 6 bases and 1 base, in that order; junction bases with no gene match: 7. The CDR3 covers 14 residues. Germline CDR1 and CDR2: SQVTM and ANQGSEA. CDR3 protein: CSVATGGASYEQYF. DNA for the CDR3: TGCAGCGTGGCTACAGGGGGCGCATCCTACGAGCAGTACTTC.

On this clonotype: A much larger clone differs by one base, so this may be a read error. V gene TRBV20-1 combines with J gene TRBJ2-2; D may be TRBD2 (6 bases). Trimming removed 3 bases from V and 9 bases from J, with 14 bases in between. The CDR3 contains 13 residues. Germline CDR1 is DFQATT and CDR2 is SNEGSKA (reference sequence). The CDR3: CSAREGGGRELFF. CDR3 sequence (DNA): TGCAGTGCTAGGGAGGGAGGCGGCCGGGAGCTGTTTTTT.

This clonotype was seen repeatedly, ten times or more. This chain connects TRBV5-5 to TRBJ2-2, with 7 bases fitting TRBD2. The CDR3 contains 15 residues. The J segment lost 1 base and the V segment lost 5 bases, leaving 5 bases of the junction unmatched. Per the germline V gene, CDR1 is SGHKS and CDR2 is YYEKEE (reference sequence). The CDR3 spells CASSGIAGNTGELFF. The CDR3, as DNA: TGTGCCAGCAGTGGTATAGCGGGGAACACCGGGGAGCTGTTTTTT.

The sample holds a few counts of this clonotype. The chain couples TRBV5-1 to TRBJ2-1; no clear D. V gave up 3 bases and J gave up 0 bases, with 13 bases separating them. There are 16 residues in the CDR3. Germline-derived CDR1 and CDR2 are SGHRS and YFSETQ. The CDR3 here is CASSSYMGGSYNEQFF. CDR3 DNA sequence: TGCGCCAGCAGCTCATACATGGGTGGCTCCTACAATGAGCAGTTCTTC.

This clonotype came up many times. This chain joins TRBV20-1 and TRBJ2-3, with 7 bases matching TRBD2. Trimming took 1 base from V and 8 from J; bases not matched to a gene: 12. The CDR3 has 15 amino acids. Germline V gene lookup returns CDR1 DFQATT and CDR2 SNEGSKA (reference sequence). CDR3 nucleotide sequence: TGCAGTGCTAGAGGAGCGGGATCATCGGGTGGTACGCAGTATTTT. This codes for CSARGAGSSGGTQYF.

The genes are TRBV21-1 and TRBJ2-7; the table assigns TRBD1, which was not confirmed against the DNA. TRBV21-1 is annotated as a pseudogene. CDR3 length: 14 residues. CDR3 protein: CASSTRQGCHEQYF. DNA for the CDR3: TGTGCCAGCAGCACACGACAGGGATGTCACGAGCAGTACTTC.

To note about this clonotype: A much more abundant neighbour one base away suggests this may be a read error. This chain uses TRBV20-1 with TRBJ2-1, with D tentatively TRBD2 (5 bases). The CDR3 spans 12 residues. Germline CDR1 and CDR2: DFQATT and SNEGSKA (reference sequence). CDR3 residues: CSASLAEGEQSF. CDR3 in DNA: TGCAGTGCTAGTCTGGCCGAGGGTGAGCAGTCCTTC.

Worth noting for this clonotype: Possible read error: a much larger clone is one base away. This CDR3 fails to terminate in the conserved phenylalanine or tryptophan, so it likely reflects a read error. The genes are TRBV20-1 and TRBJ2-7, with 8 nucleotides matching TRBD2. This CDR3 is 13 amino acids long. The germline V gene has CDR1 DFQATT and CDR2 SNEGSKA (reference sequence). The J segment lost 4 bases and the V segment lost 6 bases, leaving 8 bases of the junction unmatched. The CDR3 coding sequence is TGCAGTGCCCGGCCAGCGGGAGTATACGAGCAGTACTCC. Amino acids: CSARPAGVYEQYS.

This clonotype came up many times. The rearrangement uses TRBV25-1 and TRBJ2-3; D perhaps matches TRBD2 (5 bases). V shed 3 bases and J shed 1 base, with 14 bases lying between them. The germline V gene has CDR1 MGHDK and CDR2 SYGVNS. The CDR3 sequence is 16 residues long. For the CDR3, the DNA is TGTGCCAGCAGTGAGCAGTACCGGGGAGGCACAGATACGCAGTATTTT. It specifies CASSEQYRGGTDTQYF.

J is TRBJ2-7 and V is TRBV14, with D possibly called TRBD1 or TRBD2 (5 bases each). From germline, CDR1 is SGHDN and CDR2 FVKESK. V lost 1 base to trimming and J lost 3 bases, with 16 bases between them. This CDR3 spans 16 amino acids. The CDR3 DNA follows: TGTGCCAGCAGCCAAGGAAGGGGACCCCCTATCTACGAGCAGTACTTC. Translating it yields CASSQGRGPPIYEQYF.

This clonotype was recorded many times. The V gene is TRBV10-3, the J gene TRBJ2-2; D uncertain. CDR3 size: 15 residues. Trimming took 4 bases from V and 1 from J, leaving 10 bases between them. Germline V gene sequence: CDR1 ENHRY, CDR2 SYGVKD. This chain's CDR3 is CAISGPVMNTGELFF. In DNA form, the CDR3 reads TGTGCCATCAGTGGCCCGGTCATGAACACCGGGGAGCTGTTTTTT.

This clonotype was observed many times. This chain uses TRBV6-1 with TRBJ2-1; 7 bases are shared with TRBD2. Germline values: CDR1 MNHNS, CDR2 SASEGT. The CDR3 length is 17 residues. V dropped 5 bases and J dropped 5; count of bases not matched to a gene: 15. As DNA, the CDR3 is TGTGCCAGCAGTCGGGGGACTAATTCTGATATCCACAATGAGCAGTTCTTC. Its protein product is CASSRGTNSDIHNEQFF.

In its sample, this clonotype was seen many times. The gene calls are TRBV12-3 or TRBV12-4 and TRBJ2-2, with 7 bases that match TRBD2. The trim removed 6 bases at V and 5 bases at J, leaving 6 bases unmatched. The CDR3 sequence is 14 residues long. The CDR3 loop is CASRRRTSTGELFF. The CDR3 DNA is TGTGCCAGCAGACGTAGGACTAGTACCGGGGAGCTGTTTTTT.

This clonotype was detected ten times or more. The CDR3 region has the DNA TGCAGTGCCCTTACCGGCTCCGAGCAGTACTTC. It codes for CSALTGSEQYF. The chain recombines TRBV20-1 with TRBJ2-7; no clear D gene. The germline V gene has CDR1 DFQATT and CDR2 SNEGSKA (reference sequence). V lost 6 bases, J lost 6 bases, and 12 bases lay in between. The CDR3 contains 11 residues.

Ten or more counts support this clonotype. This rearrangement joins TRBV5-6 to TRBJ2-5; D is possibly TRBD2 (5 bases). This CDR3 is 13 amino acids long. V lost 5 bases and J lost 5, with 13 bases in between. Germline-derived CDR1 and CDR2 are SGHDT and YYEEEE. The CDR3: CASSVAAVETQYF. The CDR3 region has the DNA TGTGCCAGCAGTGTCGCAGCGGTGGAGACCCAGTACTTC.

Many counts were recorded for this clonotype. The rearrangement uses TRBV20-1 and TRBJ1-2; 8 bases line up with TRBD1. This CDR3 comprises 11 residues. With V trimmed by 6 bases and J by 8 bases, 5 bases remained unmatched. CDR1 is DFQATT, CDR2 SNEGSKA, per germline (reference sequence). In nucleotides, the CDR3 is TGCAGTGCCCAGGGGGCGCCCGGCTACACCTTC. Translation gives CSAQGAPGYTF.

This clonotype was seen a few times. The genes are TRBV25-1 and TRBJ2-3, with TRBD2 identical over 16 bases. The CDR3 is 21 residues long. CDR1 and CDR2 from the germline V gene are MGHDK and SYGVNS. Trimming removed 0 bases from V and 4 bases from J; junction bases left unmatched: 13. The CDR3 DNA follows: TGTGCCAGCAGTGAATACATAGGGACTAGCGGGAGGGCCTCATTCCCAGATACGCAGTATTTT. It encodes CASSEYIGTSGRASFPDTQYF.

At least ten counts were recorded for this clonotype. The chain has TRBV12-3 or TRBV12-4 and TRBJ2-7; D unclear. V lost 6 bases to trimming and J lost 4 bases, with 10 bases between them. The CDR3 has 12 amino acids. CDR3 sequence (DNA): TGTGCCAGCAGGATGATTGGTTACGAGCAGTACTTC. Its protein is CASRMIGYEQYF.

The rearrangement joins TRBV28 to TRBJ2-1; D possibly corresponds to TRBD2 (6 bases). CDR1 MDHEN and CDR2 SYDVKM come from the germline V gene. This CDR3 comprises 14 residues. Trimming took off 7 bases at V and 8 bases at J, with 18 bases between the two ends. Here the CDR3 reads CASISGVSSYEQFF. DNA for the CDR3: TGTGCCAGCATTAGCGGAGTTTCTAGCTATGAGCAGTTCTTC.

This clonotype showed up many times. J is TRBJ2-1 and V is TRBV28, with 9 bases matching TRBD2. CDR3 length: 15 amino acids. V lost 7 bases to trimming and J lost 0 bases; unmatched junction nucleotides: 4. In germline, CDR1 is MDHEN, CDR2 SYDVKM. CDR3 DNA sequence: TGTGCCAGCATCTTTAGCGGGAGCTCCTACAATGAGCAGTTCTTC. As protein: CASIFSGSSYNEQFF.

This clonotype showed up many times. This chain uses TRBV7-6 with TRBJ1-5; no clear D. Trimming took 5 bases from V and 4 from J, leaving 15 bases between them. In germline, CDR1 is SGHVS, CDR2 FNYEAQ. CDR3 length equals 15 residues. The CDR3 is CASSQRPGGNQPQHF. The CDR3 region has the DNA TGTGCCAGCAGCCAACGCCCTGGAGGGAATCAGCCCCAGCATTTT. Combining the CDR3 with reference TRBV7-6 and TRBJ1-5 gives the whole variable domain GAGVSQSPRYKVTKRGQDVALRCDPISGHVSLYWYRQALGQGPEFLTYFNYEAQQDKSGLPNDRFSAERPEGSISTLTIQRTEQRDSAMYRCASSQRPGGNQPQHFGDGTRLSIL.